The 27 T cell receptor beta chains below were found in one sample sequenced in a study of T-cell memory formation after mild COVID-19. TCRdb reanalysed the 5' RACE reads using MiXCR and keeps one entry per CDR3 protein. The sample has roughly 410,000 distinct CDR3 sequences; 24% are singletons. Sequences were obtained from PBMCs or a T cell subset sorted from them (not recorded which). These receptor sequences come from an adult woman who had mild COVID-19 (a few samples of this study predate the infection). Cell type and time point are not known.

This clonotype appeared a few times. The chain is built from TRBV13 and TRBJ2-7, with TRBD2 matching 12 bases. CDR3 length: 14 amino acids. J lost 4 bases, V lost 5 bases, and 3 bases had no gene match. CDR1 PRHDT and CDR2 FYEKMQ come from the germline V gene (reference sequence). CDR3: CASSPSGRVYEQYF. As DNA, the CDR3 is TGTGCCAGCAGCCCTAGCGGGAGGGTTTACGAGCAGTACTTC.

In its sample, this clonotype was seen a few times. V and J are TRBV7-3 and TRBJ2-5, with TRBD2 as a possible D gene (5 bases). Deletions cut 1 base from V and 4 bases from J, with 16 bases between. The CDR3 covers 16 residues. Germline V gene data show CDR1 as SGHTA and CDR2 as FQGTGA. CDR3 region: CASSLKAPGFGETQYF. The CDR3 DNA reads TGTGCCAGCAGCTTAAAAGCCCCGGGGTTCGGAGAGACCCAGTACTTC.

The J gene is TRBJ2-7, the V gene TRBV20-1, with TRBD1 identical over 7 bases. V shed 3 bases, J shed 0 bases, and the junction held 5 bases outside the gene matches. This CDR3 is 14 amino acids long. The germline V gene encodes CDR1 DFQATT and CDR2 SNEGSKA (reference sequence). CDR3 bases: TGCAGTGCTAGTCGGGCAGGGGGCTCCTACGAGCAGTACTTC. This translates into CSASRAGGSYEQYF.

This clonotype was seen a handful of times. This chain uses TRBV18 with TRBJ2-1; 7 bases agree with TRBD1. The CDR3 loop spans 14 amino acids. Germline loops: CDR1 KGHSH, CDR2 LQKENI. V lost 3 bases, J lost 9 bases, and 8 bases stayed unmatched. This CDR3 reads CASSPQTGESEQFF. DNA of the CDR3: TGTGCCAGCTCACCGCAAACAGGGGAGAGTGAGCAGTTCTTC.

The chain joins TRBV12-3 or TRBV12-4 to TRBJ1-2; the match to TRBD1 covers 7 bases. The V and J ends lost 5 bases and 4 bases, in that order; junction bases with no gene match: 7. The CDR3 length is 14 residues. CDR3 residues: CASSPGDRAYGYTF. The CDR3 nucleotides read TGTGCCAGCAGTCCCGGCGACAGGGCCTATGGCTACACCTTC.

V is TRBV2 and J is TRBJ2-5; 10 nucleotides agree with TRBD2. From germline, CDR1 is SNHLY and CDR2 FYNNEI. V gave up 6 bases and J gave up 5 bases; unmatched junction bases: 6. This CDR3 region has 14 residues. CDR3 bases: TGTGCCAGCAGAAAGCGGGGGGGCCGGGAGACCCAGTACTTC. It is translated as CASRKRGGRETQYF.

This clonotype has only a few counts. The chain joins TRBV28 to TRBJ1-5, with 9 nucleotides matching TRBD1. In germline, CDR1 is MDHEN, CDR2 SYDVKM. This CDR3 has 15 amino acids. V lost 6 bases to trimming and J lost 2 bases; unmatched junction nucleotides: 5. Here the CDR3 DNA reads TGTGCCAGCAGACAACGGGACAGGGGCAATCAGCCCCAGCATTTT. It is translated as CASRQRDRGNQPQHF.

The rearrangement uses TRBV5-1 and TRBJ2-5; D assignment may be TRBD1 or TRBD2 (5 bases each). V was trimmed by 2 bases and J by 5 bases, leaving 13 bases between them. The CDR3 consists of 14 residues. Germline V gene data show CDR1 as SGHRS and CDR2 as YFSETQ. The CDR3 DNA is TGCGCCAGCAGCTTCAGGGACGGGCCCGAGACCCAGTACTTC. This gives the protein CASSFRDGPETQYF.

The CDR3 loop is CASSVGLSGDRTEAFF. DNA of the CDR3: TGTGCCAGCAGCGTTGGTTTATCCGGGGATAGGACTGAAGCTTTCTTT. The rearrangement uses TRBV9 and TRBJ1-1; D gene ambiguous. CDR3 length equals 16 residues. V lost 2 bases and J lost 5, with 19 bases in between. Germline-derived CDR1 and CDR2 are SGDLS and YYNGEE.

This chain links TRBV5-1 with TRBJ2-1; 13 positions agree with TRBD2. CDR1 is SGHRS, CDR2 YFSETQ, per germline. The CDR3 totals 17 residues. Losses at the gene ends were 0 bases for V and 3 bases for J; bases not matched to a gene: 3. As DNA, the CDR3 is TGCGCCAGCAGCTTGGGACTAGCGGGGGGAATCTACAATGAGCAGTTCTTC. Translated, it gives CASSLGLAGGIYNEQFF. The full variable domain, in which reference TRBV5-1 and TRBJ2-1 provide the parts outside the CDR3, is KAGVTQTPRYLIKTRGQQVTLSCSPISGHRSVSWYQQTPGQGLQFLFEYFSETQRNKGNFPGRFSGRQFSNSRSEMNVSTLELGDSALYLCASSLGLAGGIYNEQFFGPGTRLTVL.

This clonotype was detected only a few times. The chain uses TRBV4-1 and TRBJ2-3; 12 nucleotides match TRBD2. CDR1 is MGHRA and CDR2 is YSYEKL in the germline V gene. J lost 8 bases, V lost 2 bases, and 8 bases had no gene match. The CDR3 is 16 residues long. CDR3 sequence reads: CASSQIRTSGAVTQYF. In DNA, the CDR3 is TGCGCCAGCAGCCAAATCCGGACTAGCGGGGCCGTTACGCAGTATTTT.

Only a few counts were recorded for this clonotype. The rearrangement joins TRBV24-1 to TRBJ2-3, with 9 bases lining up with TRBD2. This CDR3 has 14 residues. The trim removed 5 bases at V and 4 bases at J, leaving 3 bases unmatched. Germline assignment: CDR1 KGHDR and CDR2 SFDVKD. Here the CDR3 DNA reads TGTGCCACCAGTGGGGCTAGCGGGGCAGATACGCAGTATTTT. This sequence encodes CATSGASGADTQYF.

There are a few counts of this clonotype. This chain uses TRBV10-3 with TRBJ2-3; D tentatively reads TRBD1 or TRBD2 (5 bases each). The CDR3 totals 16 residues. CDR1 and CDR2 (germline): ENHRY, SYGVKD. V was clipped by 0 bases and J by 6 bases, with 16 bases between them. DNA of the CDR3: TGTGCCATCAGTGAGTCCGGGGCAGGGAAGAGGGATACGCAGTATTTT. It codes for CAISESGAGKRDTQYF.

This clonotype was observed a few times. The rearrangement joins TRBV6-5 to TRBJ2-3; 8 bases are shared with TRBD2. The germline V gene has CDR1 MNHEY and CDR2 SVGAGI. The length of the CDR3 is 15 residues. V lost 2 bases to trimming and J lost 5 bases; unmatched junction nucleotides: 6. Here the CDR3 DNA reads TGTGCCAGCAGTTACGAACCGGGAGGGATAGATACGCAGTATTTT. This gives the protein CASSYEPGGIDTQYF.

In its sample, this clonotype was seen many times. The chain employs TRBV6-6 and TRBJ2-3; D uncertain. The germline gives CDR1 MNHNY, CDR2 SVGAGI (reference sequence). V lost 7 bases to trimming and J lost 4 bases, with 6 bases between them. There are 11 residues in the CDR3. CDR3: CASKFSDTQYF. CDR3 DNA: TGTGCCAGCAAATTCTCAGATACGCAGTATTTT.

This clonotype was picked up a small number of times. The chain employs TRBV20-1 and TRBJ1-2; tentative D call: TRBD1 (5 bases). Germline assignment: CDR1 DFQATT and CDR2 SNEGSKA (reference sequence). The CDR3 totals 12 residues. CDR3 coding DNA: TGCAGAGCGGGGGGGAGTGGTTATGGCTACACCTTC. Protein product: CRAGGSGYGYTF.

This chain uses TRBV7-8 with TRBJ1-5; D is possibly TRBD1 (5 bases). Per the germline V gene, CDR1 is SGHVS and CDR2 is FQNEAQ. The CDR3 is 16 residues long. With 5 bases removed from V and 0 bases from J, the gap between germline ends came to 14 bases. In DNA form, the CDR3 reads TGTGCCAGCAGCCTACTCCCCCAGGGTAGCAATCAGCCCCAGCATTTT. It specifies CASSLLPQGSNQPQHF.

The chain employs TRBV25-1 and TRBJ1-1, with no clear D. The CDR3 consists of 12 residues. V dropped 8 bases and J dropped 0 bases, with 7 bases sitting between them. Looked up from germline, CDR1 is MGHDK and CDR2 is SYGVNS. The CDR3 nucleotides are TGTGCCAGCCAACTTTTGAACACTGAAGCTTTCTTT. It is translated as CASQLLNTEAFF.

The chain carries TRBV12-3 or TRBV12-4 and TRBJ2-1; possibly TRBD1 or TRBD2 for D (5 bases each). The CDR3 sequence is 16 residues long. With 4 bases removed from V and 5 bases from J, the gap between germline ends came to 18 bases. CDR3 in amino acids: CASSSTGTESNNEQFF. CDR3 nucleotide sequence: TGTGCCAGCAGTTCAACCGGGACGGAGAGCAACAATGAGCAGTTCTTC.

CDR3 bases: TGCGCCAGCAGCCACCCGGGACAGGGAGAGACCCAGTACTTC. As protein: CASSHPGQGETQYF. The rearrangement links TRBV4-1 to TRBJ2-5; 9 nucleotides align to TRBD1. This CDR3 has 14 amino acids. Trimming took 3 bases from V and 4 from J; bases not matched to a gene: 3. CDR1 and CDR2 (germline): MGHRA, YSYEKL.

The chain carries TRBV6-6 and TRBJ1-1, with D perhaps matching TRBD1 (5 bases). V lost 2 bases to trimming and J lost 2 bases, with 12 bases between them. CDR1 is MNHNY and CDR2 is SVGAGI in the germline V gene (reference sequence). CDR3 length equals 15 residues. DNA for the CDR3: TGTGCCAGCAGTTACCTCCAGGGAAGTAACACTGAAGCTTTCTTT. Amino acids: CASSYLQGSNTEAFF.

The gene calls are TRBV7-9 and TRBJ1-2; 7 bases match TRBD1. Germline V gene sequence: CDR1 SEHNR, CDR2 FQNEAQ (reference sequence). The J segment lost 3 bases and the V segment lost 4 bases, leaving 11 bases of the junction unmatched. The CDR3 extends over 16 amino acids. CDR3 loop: CASSSIDRDKHYGYTF. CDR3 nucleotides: TGTGCCAGCAGCTCCATTGACAGGGATAAGCACTATGGCTACACCTTC.

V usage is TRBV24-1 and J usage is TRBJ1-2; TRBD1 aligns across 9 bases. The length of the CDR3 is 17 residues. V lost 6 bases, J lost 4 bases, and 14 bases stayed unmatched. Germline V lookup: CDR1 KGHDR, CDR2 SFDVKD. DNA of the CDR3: TGTGCCACCAGTACAGGGGGCGGCCCCACCCCATTCTATGGCTACACCTTC. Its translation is CATSTGGGPTPFYGYTF.

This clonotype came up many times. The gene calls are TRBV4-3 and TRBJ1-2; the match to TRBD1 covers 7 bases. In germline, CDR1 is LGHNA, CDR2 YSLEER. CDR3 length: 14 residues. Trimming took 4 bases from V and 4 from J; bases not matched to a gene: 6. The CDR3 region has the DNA TGCGCCAGCAGCCCAGGACAGGATGTCTATGGCTACACCTTC. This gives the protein CASSPGQDVYGYTF.

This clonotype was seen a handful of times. The CDR3 DNA is TGTGCCAGCAGCTTTGGGGGGGTTGATAACACTGAAGCTTTCTTT. It codes for CASSFGGVDNTEAFF. The rearrangement joins TRBV7-9 to TRBJ1-1, with D tentatively TRBD1 (5 bases). V was trimmed by 3 bases and J by 2 bases, leaving 13 bases between them. This CDR3 spans 15 amino acids. Germline loops: CDR1 SEHNR, CDR2 FQNEAQ (reference sequence).

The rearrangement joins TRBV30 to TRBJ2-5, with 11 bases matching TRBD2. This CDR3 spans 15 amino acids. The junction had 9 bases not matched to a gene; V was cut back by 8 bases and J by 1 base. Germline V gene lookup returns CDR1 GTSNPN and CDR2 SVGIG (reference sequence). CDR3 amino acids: CAGGRLAGSQETQYF. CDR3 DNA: TGTGCCGGGGGGAGACTAGCGGGGAGCCAAGAGACCCAGTACTTC.

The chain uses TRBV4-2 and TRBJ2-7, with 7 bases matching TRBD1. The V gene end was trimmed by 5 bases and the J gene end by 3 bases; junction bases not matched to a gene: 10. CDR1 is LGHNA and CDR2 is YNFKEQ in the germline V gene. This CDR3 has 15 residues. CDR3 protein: CASSTRQGENYEQYF. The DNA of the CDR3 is TGTGCCAGCAGCACGCGACAGGGCGAAAACTACGAGCAGTACTTC.